The entry below gives a single T cell receptor (beta chain) sequence along with its context. Its specificity is not known. The record originates from a study of Ad26.COV2.S vaccination and SARS-CoV-2 variants. Study-wide context: Ad26.COV2.S given intramuscularly, once or twice 56 days apart.

Treatment in this sample: about 20 received Ad26.COV2.S at low or high dose, single or two shots; about 5 received placebo; per-sample allocation not given. The samples were gathered on day 63 after the first injection of vaccine or placebo. The length of the CDR3 is 14 residues. Germline assignment: CDR1 GTSNPN and CDR2 SVGIG (reference sequence). V trimming: 5 bases; J trimming: 4 bases; junction bases outside the gene matches: 6. Study-wide results and limits: From the TCR breadth and depth analyses, total T cell responses may have been underestimated.

Profiling relied on immunoSEQ multiplex PCR, and the TCRdb table lists in-frame clones only, not all of them. The sample shows roughly 680,000 clones, around 90% of them seen only once. This TCR came from a person aged 18 to 65 who received the Ad26.COV2.S COVID-19 vaccine or a placebo. The chain employs TRBV30 and TRBJ2-3; TRBD1 matches at 10 bases. Here the sequenced sample was peripheral blood, taken in a trial of Ad26.COV2.S vaccine versus placebo. The CDR3 DNA is TGTGCCTGGGGGACAGGGGCGGTTCCAGATACGCAGTATTTT. Translation gives CAWGTGAVPDTQYF.